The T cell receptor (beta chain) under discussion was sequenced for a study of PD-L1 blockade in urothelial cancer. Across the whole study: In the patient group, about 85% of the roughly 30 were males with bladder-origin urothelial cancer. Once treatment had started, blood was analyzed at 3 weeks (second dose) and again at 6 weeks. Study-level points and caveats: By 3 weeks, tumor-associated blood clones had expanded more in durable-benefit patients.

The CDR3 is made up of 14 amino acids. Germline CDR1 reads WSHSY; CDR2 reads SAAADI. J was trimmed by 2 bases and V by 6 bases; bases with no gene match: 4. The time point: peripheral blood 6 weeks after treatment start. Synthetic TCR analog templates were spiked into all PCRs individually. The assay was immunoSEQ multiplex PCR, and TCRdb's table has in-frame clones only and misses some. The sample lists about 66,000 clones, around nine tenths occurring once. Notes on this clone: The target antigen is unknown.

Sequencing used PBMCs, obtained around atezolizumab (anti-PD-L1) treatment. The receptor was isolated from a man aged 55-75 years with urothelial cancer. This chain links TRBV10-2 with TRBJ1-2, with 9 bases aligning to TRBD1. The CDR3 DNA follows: TGCGCCAGCAGACAAGACAGGGGGAACTATGGCTACACCTTC. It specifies CASRQDRGNYGYTF.